Below, 20 T cell receptor beta chains from the same sample are listed, as sequenced in a study of T cell changes during pregnancy in multiple sclerosis. Only in-frame clones appear in the TCRdb table, and some are missing; sequencing was by immunoSEQ multiplex PCR. The data contain 84,000 or so clones, approximately 94% of them seen just once; the ten biggest clones take up 2.5%. The sequencing here drew on peripheral blood, taken in the third trimester of pregnancy. The receptors originated from a female donor with multiple sclerosis, enrolled in a pregnancy study.

J is TRBJ2-5 and V is TRBV19; the D is unclear. Germline V gene data show CDR1 as LNHDA and CDR2 as SQIVND (reference sequence). This CDR3 contains 11 residues. Trimming took off 6 bases at V and 5 bases at J, with 7 bases between the two ends. The CDR3 DNA is TGTGCCAGTAGATCCCGGGAGACCCAGTACTTC. As protein: CASRSRETQYF. The full variable domain, completed using reference TRBV19 and TRBJ2-5, is DGGITQSPKYLFRKEGQNVTLSCEQNLNHDAMYWYRQDPGQGLRLIYYSQIVNDFQKGDIAEGYSVSREKKESFPLTVTSAQKNPTAFYLCASRSRETQYFGPGTRLLVL.

This chain links TRBV2 with TRBJ2-3, with TRBD2 matching 7 bases. Per the germline V gene, CDR1 is SNHLY and CDR2 is FYNNEI. The CDR3 has 14 residues. The CDR3 bases are TGTGGGACTAGAAGGGGTAGTAGCACAGATACGCAGTATTTT. It encodes CGTRRGSSTDTQYF.

This clone has a handful of counts. The chain is built from TRBV27 and TRBJ2-1; TRBD2 matches 10 bases. J was trimmed by 4 bases and V by 4 bases; bases with no gene match: 10. The germline CDR1 and CDR2 sequences are MNHEY and SMNVEV (reference sequence). The CDR3 is 17 amino acids. CDR3 residues: CASSSFQRGGPYNEQFF. The CDR3, as DNA: TGTGCCAGCAGTTCATTCCAGCGGGGGGGGCCATACAATGAGCAGTTCTTC.

J is TRBJ1-2 and V is TRBV5-6; perhaps TRBD1 as D (6 bases). Trimming took off 0 bases at V and 5 bases at J, with 17 bases between the two ends. Germline V gene lookup returns CDR1 SGHDT and CDR2 YYEEEE. This CDR3 has 16 amino acids. This CDR3 is CASSLEARGPQYGYTF. CDR3 DNA sequence: TGTGCCAGCAGCTTGGAAGCCAGGGGACCTCAATATGGCTACACCTTC.

As for this clone: Relative to the germline gene, one junction end is altered; a read error may explain this. The genes are TRBV6-5 and TRBJ1-6, with D tentatively TRBD1 (5 bases). This CDR3 region has 16 residues. CDR1 is MNHEY, CDR2 SVGAGI, per germline. In DNA form, the CDR3 reads TGTGCCAGCAGTAACTCCGGGACTCATCCTACATCACCCCTCCACTTT. Amino acid sequence: CASSNSGTHPTSPLHF.

J is TRBJ2-7 and V is TRBV18; D gene ambiguous. The CDR3 is 14 residues long. V lost 3 bases to trimming and J lost 2 bases, with 11 bases between them. Germline CDR1 and CDR2: KGHSH and LQKENI. Written as DNA, the CDR3 is TGTGCCAGCTCACCCGCGTCGAGTGCCTACGAGCAGTACTTC. Translating gives CASSPASSAYEQYF.

This chain connects TRBV7-9 to TRBJ2-5, with D tentatively TRBD2 (5 bases). CDR3 length equals 13 residues. Germline loops: CDR1 SEHNR, CDR2 FQNEAQ (reference sequence). The V end lost 10 bases, the J end lost 2 bases, and 14 bases lay between the germline ends. CDR3: CATRDLDQETQYF. The CDR3 nucleotides are TGTGCCACCCGGGATCTCGATCAAGAGACCCAGTACTTC.

This clone showed up just once. V is TRBV7-9 and J is TRBJ2-3; TRBD1 matches at 10 bases. CDR1 and CDR2 (germline): SEHNR, FQNEAQ (reference sequence). V lost 1 base, J lost 8 bases, and 0 bases stayed unmatched. This CDR3 contains 13 residues. CDR3 nucleotide sequence: TGTGCCAGCAGCTTAGGGACAGGGGGTACGCAGTATTTT. It specifies CASSLGTGGTQYF.

This clone was detected once. The V call is TRBV11-1, the J call TRBJ1-2; D unclear. CDR1 is SGHAT and CDR2 is FQDESV in the germline V gene (reference sequence). This CDR3 spans 14 amino acids. V was shortened by 5 bases and J by 8 bases, with 18 bases between the two germline ends. CDR3 loop: CASSPTRTPGGYTF. The DNA for the CDR3 is TGTGCCAGCAGCCCGACGCGGACCCCGGGAGGCTACACCTTC.

The J gene is TRBJ2-5, the V gene TRBV9, with TRBD2 as a possible D gene (5 bases). This CDR3 spans 15 amino acids. Germline CDR1 reads SGDLS; CDR2 reads YYNGEE. V lost 4 bases, J lost 7 bases, and 20 bases lay in between. The CDR3 spells CASSPSDLTRGTQYF. CDR3 nucleotide sequence: TGTGCCAGCAGCCCTTCGGACCTCACCCGGGGGACCCAGTACTTC. Together with reference TRBV9 and TRBJ2-5, the CDR3 gives the full variable domain: DSGVTQTPKHLITATGQRVTLRCSPRSGDLSVYWYQQSLDQGLQFLIQYYNGEERAKGNILERFSAQQFPDLHSELNLSSLELGDSALYFCASSPSDLTRGTQYFGPGTRLLVL.

The chain has TRBV18 and TRBJ1-1; D remains unclear. The length of the CDR3 is 15 residues. Trimming pared 1 base from V and 6 bases from J, leaving 15 bases between. Germline CDR1 reads KGHSH; CDR2 reads LQKENI. The CDR3, as DNA: TGTGCCAGCTCACCACGGGCAGACCTGTCGTCTGAAGCTTTCTTT. Its translation: CASSPRADLSSEAFF.

Concerning this clone: Other DNA sequences in the same sample also yield this CDR3. This chain links TRBV6-5 with TRBJ1-1, with a tentative D call TRBD1 (6 bases). The CDR3 loop spans 14 amino acids. V shed 6 bases and J shed 1 base, with 12 bases lying between them. Germline CDR1 and CDR2: MNHEY and SVGAGI. The CDR3 loop is CASSQRTENTEAFF. The CDR3 region has the DNA TGTGCCAGCAGCCAGCGGACAGAGAACACTGAAGCTTTCTTT.

V usage is TRBV4-1 and J usage is TRBJ1-4, with D tentatively TRBD1 (5 bases). Germline lookup yields CDR1 MGHRA and CDR2 YSYEKL. The CDR3 is made up of 20 amino acids. V gave up 1 base and J gave up 0 bases, with 21 bases separating them. The CDR3 DNA sequence: TGCGCCAGCAGCCAAGTATGCGGAGACAGTCGATCCGCAACTAATGAAAAACTGTTTTTT. Amino acid sequence: CASSQVCGDSRSATNEKLFF.

This chain joins TRBV27 and TRBJ2-1; the D is unclear. V was trimmed by 4 bases and J by 5 bases, leaving 12 bases between them. There are 14 residues in the CDR3. Germline CDR1 is MNHEY and CDR2 is SMNVEV (reference sequence). DNA for the CDR3: TGTGCCAGCAGTTCGTCAGAAGTCCACAATGAGCAGTTCTTC. As protein: CASSSSEVHNEQFF.

The CDR3 DNA reads as TGCGCCAGCAGCTTACGTAGTAGCGGGGGGAGGGCAGATACGCAGTATTTT. Protein sequence: CASSLRSSGGRADTQYF. The chain couples TRBV5-1 to TRBJ2-3; 10 bases are a match to TRBD2. Germline V lookup: CDR1 SGHRS, CDR2 YFSETQ. With 2 bases clipped from V and 4 bases from J, the junction kept 10 bases outside the gene matches. The CDR3 covers 17 residues. The whole variable domain, remainder taken from reference TRBV5-1 and TRBJ2-3, is KAGVTQTPRYLIKTRGQQVTLSCSPISGHRSVSWYQQTPGQGLQFLFEYFSETQRNKGNFPGRFSGRQFSNSRSEMNVSTLELGDSALYLCASSLRSSGGRADTQYFGPGTRLTVL.

The V call is TRBV20-1, the J call TRBJ2-5; unclear D gene. The germline gives CDR1 DFQATT, CDR2 SNEGSKA (reference sequence). V dropped 7 bases and J dropped 2 bases, with 8 bases sitting between them. The length of the CDR3 is 11 residues. The CDR3 is CSVPRQETQYF. DNA for the CDR3: TGCAGTGTACCACGGCAAGAGACCCAGTACTTC.

A note on this clone: This specimen includes other DNA sequences encoding the same CDR3. This chain links TRBV11-3 with TRBJ2-2; 9 bases fit TRBD1. This CDR3 comprises 14 residues. The ends lost 3 bases at V and 5 bases at J; junction bases unmatched: 1. Germline V gene data show CDR1 as SGHNT and CDR2 as YENEEA. Here the CDR3 DNA reads TGTGCCAGCAGCTTCGGACAGGGGACCGGGGAGCTGTTTTTT. The encoded protein is CASSFGQGTGELFF. The full variable domain, completed using reference TRBV11-3 and TRBJ2-2, is EAGVVQSPRYKIIEKKQPVAFWCNPISGHNTLYWYLQNLGQGPELLIRYENEEAVDDSQLPKDRFSAERLKGVDSTLKIQPAELGDSAVYLCASSFGQGTGELFFGEGSRLTVL.

The genes are TRBV5-1 and TRBJ2-7; 8 positions agree with TRBD2. Germline V gives CDR1 SGHRS, CDR2 YFSETQ. V dropped 5 bases and J dropped 0; count of bases not matched to a gene: 13. The CDR3 has 17 residues. The CDR3, as DNA: TGCGCCAGCAGGCCGGGACGGGGGGGTACCAGCTCCTACGAGCAGTACTTC. It yields the protein CASRPGRGGTSSYEQYF.

The chain joins TRBV4-1 to TRBJ2-3; D might be TRBD1 (6 bases). Germline values: CDR1 MGHRA, CDR2 YSYEKL. This CDR3 is built from 19 residues. Between the trimmed V and J ends, which lost 1 base and 2 bases, there was a span of 22 bases. CDR3 sequence reads: CASSQGDGRRRQATDTQYF. In DNA, the CDR3 is TGCGCCAGCAGCCAAGGGGACGGACGGCGAAGACAGGCCACAGATACGCAGTATTTT.

The rearrangement links TRBV29-1 to TRBJ2-1; TRBD1 is a possible D gene (5 bases). The V gene lost 4 bases and the J gene lost 4 bases, with 14 bases spanning the gap. Germline CDR1 is SQVTM and CDR2 is ANQGSEA. The CDR3 covers 14 residues. The CDR3 protein is CSVAEGAGYNEQFF. In nucleotides, the CDR3 is TGCAGCGTTGCCGAAGGGGCCGGATACAATGAGCAGTTCTTC.